The entry below describes one T cell receptor beta chain. This specimen comes from a study of control samples from healthy donors and cancer patients. The ends were cut back, 0 bases at V and 9 bases at J, with 4 bases in the middle. This CDR3 is 11 amino acids long. Germline CDR1 reads SGHRS; CDR2 reads YFSETQ. The protocol was immunoSEQ multiplex PCR, while the TCRdb copy is restricted to in-frame clones and leaves out a portion. The data show 150,000 to 200,000 clones, around nine tenths seen once. Input material: blood. This TCR was sampled from a man between 18 and 35 years old in good health. The chain combines TRBV5-1 with TRBJ2-1; no firm D call. The CDR3 DNA reads as TGCGCCAGCAGCTTGGCATCTGAGCAGTTCTTC. Its protein product is CASSLASEQFF.